The clone carrying this T cell receptor beta chain has a handful of counts. The J segment lost 5 bases and the V segment lost 4 bases, leaving 9 bases of the junction unmatched. CDR1 and CDR2 from the germline V gene are MGHRA and YSYEKL. The CDR3 loop spans 16 amino acids. This record comes from a study of response to subunit inactivated influenza vaccine. MiXCR, run by TCRdb on the RT-PCR reads, gives a single entry per CDR3 protein. This sample yields hundreds of thousands of distinct CDR3 sequences, of which approximately 15% are seen a single time; less than 8.5% belongs to the top ten. Sample: PBMCs from blood, taken around 15 days before vaccination. This sequence joins TRBV4-1 and TRBJ1-1, with 11 bases matching TRBD1. The receptor was isolated from a man aged 45-60 years who received an inactivated influenza vaccine. The DNA for the CDR3 is TGCGCCAGCAGCCGGGGACTCGGGACAGGGGGAACTGAAGCTTTCTTT. Protein sequence: CASSRGLGTGGTEAFF.